One and the same sample provided the 11 T cell receptor beta chains below, sequenced in a study of shared clonotypes between healthy human individuals. Only in-frame clones appear in the TCRdb table, and some are missing; sequencing was by immunoSEQ multiplex PCR. The sample contains hundreds of thousands of clones, 90% to 97% of which appear only once. The specimen sequenced was naive CD4+ T cells sorted from blood. Subset reported: CD45RA+ positively selected. These receptors were taken from a woman younger than 45 in good health.

This CDR3 is CSATKRGGGSNYGYTF. The CDR3 bases are TGCAGCGCGACCAAGCGTGGAGGGGGCTCTAACTATGGCTACACCTTC. This chain uses TRBV29-1 with TRBJ1-2, with 7 positions matching TRBD1. Trimming at V came to 7 bases and at J to 0 bases, leaving 14 bases not matched to a gene. CDR1 SQVTM and CDR2 ANQGSEA come from the germline V gene. This CDR3 has 16 amino acids. The variable domain in full, completed from reference TRBV29-1 and TRBJ1-2, reads SAVISQKPSRDICQRGTSLTIQCQVDSQVTMMFWYRQQPGQSLTLIATANQGSEATYESGFVIDKFPISRPNLTFSTLTVSNMSPEDSSIYLCSATKRGGGSNYGYTFGSGTRLTVV.

The V and J genes are TRBV27 and TRBJ2-1; a possible D gene is TRBD2 (6 bases). The V and J ends lost 5 bases and 4 bases respectively, with 15 bases between them. Germline V CDR1 and CDR2: MNHEY, SMNVEV (reference sequence). The CDR3 is made up of 15 amino acids. The DNA for the CDR3 is TGTGCCAGCAGTCCCCCTAGCGCAGGATACAATGAGCAGTTCTTC. It specifies CASSPPSAGYNEQFF.

CDR3 sequence: CASSLRGYNSGNTIYF. DNA of the CDR3: TGTGCCAGCAGTTTAAGAGGGTACAACTCTGGAAACACCATATATTTT. The chain has TRBV28 and TRBJ1-3; D remains unclear. Germline-derived CDR1 and CDR2 are MDHEN and SYDVKM. CDR3 length equals 16 residues. V lost 2 bases and J 0 bases, leaving 11 bases between the germline ends.

The chain employs TRBV5-1 and TRBJ1-1; no firm D call. Trimming stripped 0 bases from V and 1 base from J, with 7 bases between. CDR1 is SGHRS, CDR2 YFSETQ, per germline. The CDR3 has 14 residues. The CDR3 reads CASSLGARNTEAFF. The CDR3 DNA sequence: TGCGCCAGCAGCTTGGGGGCCAGGAACACTGAAGCTTTCTTT. The entire variable domain, with the rest obtained from reference TRBV5-1 and TRBJ1-1, is as follows: KAGVTQTPRYLIKTRGQQVTLSCSPISGHRSVSWYQQTPGQGLQFLFEYFSETQRNKGNFPGRFSGRQFSNSRSEMNVSTLELGDSALYLCASSLGARNTEAFFGQGTRLTVV.

The rearrangement links TRBV6-1 to TRBJ2-2, with 9 bases matching TRBD2. The germline gives CDR1 MNHNS, CDR2 SASEGT. After removal of 4 bases from V and 6 bases from J, the junction contained 9 bases not matched to a gene. The CDR3 sequence is 16 residues long. The CDR3 region has the DNA TGTGCCAGCAGTGGACTACTAGCGGGTGGTGCCGGGGAGCTGTTTTTT. This codes for CASSGLLAGGAGELFF.

This clone is a singleton in its sample. The CDR3 loop is CASSLGFASLPPFYEQYF. DNA for the CDR3: TGTGCCAGCAGCTTAGGTTTCGCGAGCTTGCCCCCTTTCTACGAGCAGTACTTC. V usage is TRBV11-2 and J usage is TRBJ2-7; no clear D. The V end lost 1 base, the J end lost 3 bases, and 22 bases lay between the germline ends. The germline CDR1 and CDR2 sequences are SGHAT and FQNNGV. The CDR3 is 18 residues long. The complete variable domain, with remaining parts taken from reference TRBV11-2 and TRBJ2-7, reads EAGVAQSPRYKIIEKRQSVAFWCNPISGHATLYWYQQILGQGPKLLIQFQNNGVVDDSQLPKDRFSAERLKGVDSTLKIQPAKLEDSAVYLCASSLGFASLPPFYEQYFGPGTRLTVT.

The chain carries TRBV2 and TRBJ2-4; perhaps TRBD2 as D (6 bases). This CDR3 region has 13 residues. The germline V and J ends were trimmed by 6 bases and 9 bases, with 15 bases remaining between them. CDR1 SNHLY and CDR2 FYNNEI come from the germline V gene. The CDR3 DNA sequence: TGTGCCAGCAGGGGGACTCTTATTGGCATTCAGTACTTC. This encodes CASRGTLIGIQYF.

V is TRBV5-6 and J is TRBJ1-1; no reliable D call. The length of the CDR3 is 13 residues. Germline V gene sequence: CDR1 SGHDT, CDR2 YYEEEE. Deletions cut 4 bases from V and 3 bases from J, with 10 bases between. CDR3 sequence reads: CASSLNSYTEAFF. In DNA form, the CDR3 reads TGTGCCAGCAGCCTCAACAGTTACACTGAAGCTTTCTTT.

This chain joins TRBV7-9 and TRBJ1-1, with TRBD1 matching over 7 bases. CDR3 length: 16 residues. CDR1 is SEHNR and CDR2 is FQNEAQ in the germline V gene (reference sequence). The J segment lost 4 bases and the V segment lost 7 bases, leaving 15 bases of the junction unmatched. The CDR3 bases are TGTGCCAGCATCCAGAAAGGGGCAGGGGGAATCACTGAAGCTTTCTTT. Protein: CASIQKGAGGITEAFF.

Details on this clone: Other DNA sequences in the sample encode the same CDR3. The V gene is TRBV5-1, the J gene TRBJ2-3, with D hard to call. This CDR3 is 13 amino acids long. V gave up 4 bases and J gave up 0 bases, with 6 bases separating them. From germline, CDR1 is SGHRS and CDR2 YFSETQ. The CDR3 DNA sequence: TGCGCCAGCAGCAGTGGGAGCACAGATACGCAGTATTTT. This gives the protein CASSSGSTDTQYF.

The CDR3 DNA reads as TGTGCCAGCAGCTTAGATGGGACAAGGAGCTCCTACGAGCAGTACTTC. Translated: CASSLDGTRSSYEQYF. The chain couples TRBV11-2 to TRBJ2-7; D possibly corresponds to TRBD1 (6 bases). Trimming removed 0 bases at V and 0 bases at J, with 12 bases between. The germline V gene has CDR1 SGHAT and CDR2 FQNNGV. This CDR3 has 16 residues.